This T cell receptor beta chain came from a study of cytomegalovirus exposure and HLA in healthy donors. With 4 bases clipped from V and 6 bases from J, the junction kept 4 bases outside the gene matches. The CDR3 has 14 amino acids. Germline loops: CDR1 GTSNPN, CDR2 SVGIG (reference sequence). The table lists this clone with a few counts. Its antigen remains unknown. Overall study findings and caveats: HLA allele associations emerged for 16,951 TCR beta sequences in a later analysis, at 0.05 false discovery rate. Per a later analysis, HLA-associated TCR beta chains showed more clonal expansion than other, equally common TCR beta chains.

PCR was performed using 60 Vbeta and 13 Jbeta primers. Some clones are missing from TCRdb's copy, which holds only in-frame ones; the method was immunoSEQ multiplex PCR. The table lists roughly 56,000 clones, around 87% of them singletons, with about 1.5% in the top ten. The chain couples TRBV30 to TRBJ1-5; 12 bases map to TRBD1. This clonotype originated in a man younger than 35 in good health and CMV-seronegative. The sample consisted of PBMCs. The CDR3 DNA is TGTGCCTGGACCGGGACAGGGGGCGGTCAGCCCCAGCATTTT. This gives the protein CAWTGTGGGQPQHF. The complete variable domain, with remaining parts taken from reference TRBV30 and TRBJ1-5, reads SQTIHQWPATLVQPVGSPLSLECTVEGTSNPNLYWYRQAAGRGLQLLFYSVGIGQISSEVPQNLSASRPQDRQFILSSKKLLLSDSGFYLCAWTGTGGGQPQHFGDGTRLSIL.